Listed below are T cell receptor beta chains from one sample, sequenced in a study of regulatory T cells in long-lasting Graves disease. In TCRdb, the multiplex PCR reads were re-called with MiXCR into one record per CDR3 protein. The sample holds around 450,000 distinct CDR3 sequences, 15% seen once. These records were also assigned to another study, of T cells in Graves' hyperthyroidism and ophthalmopathy.

Sequencing was performed on peripheral blood mononuclear cells (PBMCs), taken at new diagnosis, from a patient treated with antithyroid drugs. These receptors all come from a woman aged 40 to 55 with Graves disease. The CDR3 runs from the conserved cysteine through the conserved F or W.

TRBV7-2	TRBJ2-2	CASSLSTGGGGELFF
TRBV18	TRBJ2-2	CASSPREGLTGELFF
TRBV7-3	TRBJ1-1	CASSSRRGAEAFF
TRBV20-1	TRBJ2-1	CSALGTGVHNEQFF
TRBV2	TRBJ2-4	CASSDLAGVPKNIQYF
TRBV5-1	TRBJ2-7	CASSPPGLAQQYF
TRBV6-2/TRBV6-3	TRBJ2-5	CASSYPAGSAAETQYF
TRBV12-3/TRBV12-4	TRBJ2-2	CASSLGLAGGFGELFF
TRBV3-1	TRBJ2-3	CASSQTSGLAGGPRYF
TRBV20-1	TRBJ2-1	CSAGPSGSSYNEQFF
TRBV10-3	TRBJ1-1	CAISESIGGGTEAFF
TRBV20-1	TRBJ1-4	CSGLGGQGEKLFF
TRBV7-2	TRBJ2-4	CASSLVVGQTLQYF
TRBV5-1	TRBJ2-5	CASRTGTAQGTQYF
TRBV28	TRBJ2-3	CASVTGSRSDTQYF
TRBV12-5	TRBJ2-3	CASGLRTAITDTQYF
TRBV12-3/TRBV12-4	TRBJ2-3	CASRYTNTDTQYF
TRBV11-2	TRBJ1-3	CASSGRTRTSSGNTIYF
TRBV9	TRBJ1-5	CATPGQKSNQPQHF
TRBV5-1	TRBJ2-1	CASSLEGTPAMKEQFF
TRBV12-3/TRBV12-4	TRBJ2-5	CASSSGATRETQYF
TRBV30	TRBJ2-1	CAWSVTILAGGFAYNEQFF
TRBV28	TRBJ1-1	CASTQPRNTEAFF
TRBV30	TRBJ2-7	CAWGTETYEQYF
TRBV28	TRBJ2-7	CASSTTSGTVEQYF
TRBV10-3	TRBJ2-3	CAIRAGTDTQYF
TRBV5-1	TRBJ1-2	CASSSDEIYFPNYGYTF
TRBV20-1	TRBJ2-4	CSGVADKNIQYF
TRBV11-2	TRBJ1-5	CASSLTRGNQPQHF
TRBV12-3/TRBV12-4	TRBJ2-3	CASSLPSYRGGTDTQYF
TRBV6-1	TRBJ1-5	CASSLTPAGGSNQPQHF
TRBV24-1	TRBJ2-2	CATRGGLAGLNTGELFF
TRBV28	TRBJ2-5	CASSSTSGGTRETQYF
TRBV28	TRBJ2-5	CASSPPVGETQYF
TRBV20-1	TRBJ2-3	CSALPEREGIDTQYF
TRBV11-3	TRBJ2-3	CASSGHRAAGSSTDTQYF
TRBV29-1	TRBJ2-1	CSVELPGINEQFF
TRBV19	TRBJ1-3	CASSISGLRSSGNTIYF
TRBV10-3	TRBJ2-1	CAISAGTAYNEQFF
TRBV28	TRBJ2-2	CASRSITGELFF
TRBV11-3	TRBJ2-1	CASSIGTSGGFNEQFF
TRBV20-1	TRBJ1-1	CSAPQAGNTEAFF
TRBV7-2	TRBJ2-7	CASSLRSGSQTYEQYF
TRBV7-2	TRBJ2-7	CASSFGGTSGRGEQYF
TRBV30	TRBJ2-7	CAWSVGFQQYF
TRBV11-2	TRBJ2-3	CASSSRTSGNPDTQYF
TRBV30	TRBJ2-5	CAWSVGLQETQYF
TRBV24-1	TRBJ1-2	CATSDSTGDYGYTF
TRBV28	TRBJ2-7	CASSFPRTGGEEQYF
TRBV15	TRBJ2-5	CATSRDVQPQETQYF